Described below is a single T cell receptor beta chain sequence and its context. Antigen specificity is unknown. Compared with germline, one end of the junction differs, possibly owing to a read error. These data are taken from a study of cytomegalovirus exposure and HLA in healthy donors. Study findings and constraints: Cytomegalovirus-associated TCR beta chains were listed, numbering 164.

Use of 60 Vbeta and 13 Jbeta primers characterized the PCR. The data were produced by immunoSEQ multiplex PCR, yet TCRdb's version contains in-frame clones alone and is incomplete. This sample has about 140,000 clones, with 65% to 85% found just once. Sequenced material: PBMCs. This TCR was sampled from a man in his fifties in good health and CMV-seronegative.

The CDR3 here is CASSRGTAGNTMYF. CDR3 nucleotides: TGTGCCAGCAGCCGAGGGACAGCTGGAAACACCATGTATTTT. The chain is built from TRBV7-9 and TRBJ1-3; 7 bases align to TRBD1. The CDR3 contains 14 residues. In germline, CDR1 is SEHNR, CDR2 FQNEAQ (reference sequence). Together with reference TRBV7-9 and TRBJ1-3, the CDR3 gives the full variable domain: DTGVSQNPRHKITKRGQNVTFRCDPISEHNRLYWYRQTLGQGPEFLTYFQNEAQLEKSRLLSDRFSAERPKGSFSTLEIQRTEQGDSAMYLCASSRGTAGNTMYFGEGSWLTVV.